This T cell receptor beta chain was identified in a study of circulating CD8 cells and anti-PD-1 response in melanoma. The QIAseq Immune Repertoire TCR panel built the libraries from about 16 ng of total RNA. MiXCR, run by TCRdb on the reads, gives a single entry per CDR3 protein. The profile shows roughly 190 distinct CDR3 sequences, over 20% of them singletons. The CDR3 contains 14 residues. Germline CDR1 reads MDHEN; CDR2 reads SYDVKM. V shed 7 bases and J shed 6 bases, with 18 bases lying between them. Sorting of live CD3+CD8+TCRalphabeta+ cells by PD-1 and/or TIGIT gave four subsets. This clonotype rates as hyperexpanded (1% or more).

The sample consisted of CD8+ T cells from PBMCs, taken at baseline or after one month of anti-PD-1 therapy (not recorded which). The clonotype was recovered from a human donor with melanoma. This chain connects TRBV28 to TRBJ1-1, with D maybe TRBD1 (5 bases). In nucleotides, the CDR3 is TGTGCCAGCACGCTTCGGGGGTACTACCCTGAAGCTTTCTTT. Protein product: CASTLRGYYPEAFF.